This paragraph reports one T cell receptor (beta chain). Its antigen target is currently unknown. No base quality values were provided; no much bigger clone lies one nucleotide off. The time point label for this specimen denotes: baseline before first vaccination. Samples from vaccinated people were obtained from the UK trials COV001 and COV002, which included a single-blind randomized controlled phase 2/3 trial of AZD1222 (ChAdOx1 nCoV-19) in healthy adults. Trial participant PBMC samples were collected at day 0 and day 28 after the second dose for TCRbeta chain sequencing. The CDR3 runs 14 residues from the cysteine to the phenylalanine. The only DNA kept is the CDR3, 42 bases in frame from the first base. As encoded in the germline V gene, CDR1 is KGHSH while CDR2 is LQKENI. From V the trimming removes 0 bases and from J it removes 7 bases, while the gene matches leave 0 bases of the junction unaccounted for.

The CDR3 regions of human TCRbeta chains were subjected to immunosequencing. The authors' analysis ran thus. Repertoire TCRs were checked for matches against a reference library of SARS-CoV-2-specific TCRs that had been generated using the MIRA antigen-specificity platform. Breadth meant the fraction of unique TCRs that were SARS-CoV-2-associated, whereas depth meant the fraction of total T cells that were SARS-CoV-2-associated. Using the MIRA data, each spike-specific TCR was mapped to the spike region that the TCR reacts to and placed in a CD4 or CD8 class. Log10-transformed breadth and depth values were compared by one-way ANOVA with Sidak's multiple comparisons tests. TCRdb re-hosts the immuneACCESS table, in-frame sequences only. Its copies lack some clones; in the studies checked, an unresolved V gene accounts for under half of them, and the cause for the rest is not known. The DNA gave D and trimming, while V, J and clone size come from that table. The sample yields 120,000 to 150,000 clones; around 90% were counted once. About 4.6% of the sample is in the top ten clones.

This sample is part of a study of T cell responses to AZD1222 COVID-19 vaccine (dated by TCRdb to the early 2020s). Regarding the study in general: AZD1222 recipients given second doses at about 4 weeks or at about 12 weeks were pooled, since spike-specific TCR depth and breadth were not found to differ between the two schedules. A total of 233 trial participants underwent TCR sequencing, of whom some 210 received two doses of AZD1222 and 26 received two doses of the MenACWY control vaccine. Trial participants were enrolled by age into 18-55, 56-69 and 70-plus year subgroups, with about 150, 28 and 57 TCR-sequenced participants respectively.

Beyond this particular receptor, the publication reports: Epitopes outside the regions mutated in the B.1.351 and B.1.1.7 variants were reportedly recognized by nearly half of the unique spike-specific TCRs. The 56-69-year group was small, and its depth increase did not reach significance, likely because of low power. Most participants were white British and females outnumbered males, and the authors suggested that clonal diversity may have been underestimated. Vaccine-associated CD4 TCRs spanned the whole spike protein, with dominant responses in regions 160-218 and 743-854. Because no day 14 peak-response samples were available, repertoires were characterized only after the peak T cell response. Only 5 to 7 AZD1222 recipients were SARS-CoV-2 seropositive at baseline, limiting conclusions about previously exposed vaccinees. After two AZD1222 doses, spike-specific TCR breadth and depth were significantly higher than at day 0 and than in MenACWY recipients.

The chain is encoded by TRBV18 joined to TRBJ1-6, and TRBD1 matches 7 of the central bases. This TCR came from an adult in good health. Specimen: peripheral blood, collected on day 0 of AZD1222 vaccination. In nucleotide form, the sequence is TGTGCCAGCTCACCACCGACAGGGAATTCACCCCTCCACTTT. It specifies CASSPPTGNSPLHF.